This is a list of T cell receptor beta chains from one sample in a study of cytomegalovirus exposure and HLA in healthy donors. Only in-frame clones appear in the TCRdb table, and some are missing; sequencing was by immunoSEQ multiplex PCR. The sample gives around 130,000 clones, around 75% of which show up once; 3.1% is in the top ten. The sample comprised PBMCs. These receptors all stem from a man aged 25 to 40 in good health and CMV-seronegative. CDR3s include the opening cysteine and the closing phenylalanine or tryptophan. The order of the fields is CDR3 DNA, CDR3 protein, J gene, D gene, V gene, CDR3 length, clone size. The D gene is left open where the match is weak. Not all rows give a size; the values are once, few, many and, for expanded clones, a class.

TGTGCCAGCAGTTCCCCCCGAGGGACCGGGGAGCTGTTTTTT,CASSSPRGTGELFF,TRBJ2-2,-,TRBV6-5,14,few
TGTGCCAGCAGTTTAGGCAGTACTATGTACACTGAAGCTTTCTTT,CASSLGSTMYTEAFF,TRBJ1-1,-,TRBV28,15,few
TGCAGCGTAGGCGGGACTAAATTACCCTACGAGCAGTACTTC,CSVGGTKLPYEQYF,TRBJ2-7,TRBD2,TRBV29-1,14,-
TGTGCCAGCAGCGTAGGAGCGAGCTCCTATAATTCACCCCTCCACTTT,CASSVGASSYNSPLHF,TRBJ1-6,-,TRBV9,16,once
TGTGCCAGCAGTGGCGCGGGGACTGACTACGAGCAGTACTTC,CASSGAGTDYEQYF,TRBJ2-7,-,TRBV2,14,-
TGCGCCAGCAGCGAAACCGGGGTGACTCTCACTGAAGCTTTCTTT,CASSETGVTLTEAFF,TRBJ1-1,-,TRBV5-1,15,few
TGCGCCAGCAGTGGGGACAGCCGAACGGGGGAGCAGTACTTC,CASSGDSRTGEQYF,TRBJ2-7,TRBD1,TRBV5-1,14,-
TGTGCCAGCAACCAGGGACAGGTCTACGAGCAGTACTTC,CASNQGQVYEQYF,TRBJ2-7,TRBD1,TRBV28,13,-
TGTGCCAGCAGCTTATGGGGGGGGGAGACCCAGTACTTC,CASSLWGGETQYF,TRBJ2-5,TRBD2,TRBV7-3,13,-
TGTGCCAGCAGCACTCCAGCGGCTAGCGGGACGTACGAGCAGTACTTC,CASSTPAASGTYEQYF,TRBJ2-7,TRBD2,TRBV28,16,once
TGCAGCGTTGTTGGCGGGAGTGCGTCCAATGAGCAGTTCTTC,CSVVGGSASNEQFF,TRBJ2-1,TRBD2,TRBV29-1,14,-
TGTGCCTGGAGTTATCGGAGGGGGACAGGGCTTGAAAAACTGTTTTTT,CAWSYRRGTGLEKLFF,TRBJ1-4,TRBD1,TRBV30,16,-
TGTGCCAGCAGTTACTCGATCTCCACAGGGCATGGCTACACCTTC,CASSYSISTGHGYTF,TRBJ1-2,-,TRBV6-5,15,-
TGCAGCGCCCTACCACCCTCCTACGAGCAGTACTTC,CSALPPSYEQYF,TRBJ2-7,-,TRBV29-1,12,few